The 19 T cell receptor beta chains below come from one sample, sequenced in a study of STAT5B mutations in CD4+ large granular lymphocyte leukemia. Some clones are missing from TCRdb's copy, which holds only in-frame ones; the method was immunoSEQ multiplex PCR. The sample records some 30,000 clones, 78% being singletons. Sequenced sample: CD4+ T cells from blood buffy coats. These receptors were taken from a human donor in good health.

The rearrangement links TRBV4-2 to TRBJ2-7; D possibly corresponds to TRBD1 (5 bases). Trimming took 1 base from V and 3 from J, leaving 10 bases between them. There are 14 residues in the CDR3. Per germline, CDR1 LGHNA and CDR2 YNFKEQ. In nucleotides, the CDR3 is TGTGCCAGCAGCCAAGCAGGGTCCGACTACGAGCAGTACTTC. Translation: CASSQAGSDYEQYF.

This clone came up a few times. The CDR3 reads CASSHRNTGELFF. The CDR3 nucleotides read TGTGCCAGCAGCCACCGAAACACCGGGGAGCTGTTTTTT. The V and J genes are TRBV7-9 and TRBJ2-2; no definite D call. Germline values: CDR1 SEHNR, CDR2 FQNEAQ (reference sequence). The CDR3 has 13 amino acids. V lost 5 bases and J lost 2, with 6 bases in between.

The gene calls are TRBV28 and TRBJ2-7; D ambiguous. Germline CDR1 and CDR2: MDHEN and SYDVKM. This CDR3 comprises 10 residues. V lost 5 bases and J 4 bases, leaving 3 bases between the germline ends. DNA of the CDR3: TGTGCCAGCAGTCGTTACGAGCAGTACTTC. Its protein is CASSRYEQYF.

V gene TRBV7-8 combines with J gene TRBJ2-1; TRBD2 matches 11 bases. J gave up 12 bases and V 0 bases, and 10 bases lay outside the gene matches. This CDR3 contains 16 residues. The germline gives CDR1 SGHVS, CDR2 FQNEAQ. The chain's CDR3 is CASSLAFSGGVQWQFF. CDR3 nucleotides: TGTGCCAGCAGCTTAGCGTTTAGCGGGGGGGTACAATGGCAGTTCTTC.

The V call is TRBV7-2, the J call TRBJ2-3; 7 nucleotides agree with TRBD1. The V and J ends lost 6 bases and 0 bases, in that order; junction bases with no gene match: 3. The CDR3 contains 14 residues. From germline, CDR1 is SGHTA and CDR2 FQGNSA. CDR3 residues: CASSLQGSTDTQYF. CDR3 in DNA: TGTGCCAGCAGTCTACAGGGGAGCACAGATACGCAGTATTTT.

This rearrangement joins TRBV15 to TRBJ2-7, with D perhaps TRBD1 or TRBD2 (5 bases each). The CDR3 spans 15 residues. Germline V gene data show CDR1 as LNHNV and CDR2 as YYDKDF (reference sequence). The V end was cut by 5 bases, the J end by 2 bases, with 16 bases between. This CDR3 is CATSPEGHITYEQYF. CDR3 nucleotides: TGTGCCACCAGCCCAGAGGGGCACATTACCTACGAGCAGTACTTC.

The genes are TRBV7-2 and TRBJ2-7; 11 bases are a match to TRBD1. The CDR3 loop spans 14 amino acids. From germline, CDR1 is SGHTA and CDR2 FQGNSA. V was clipped by 5 bases and J by 2 bases; unmatched bases: 2. CDR3 region: CASSQGQGAYEQYF. CDR3 bases: TGTGCCAGCAGCCAGGGACAGGGGGCCTACGAGCAGTACTTC.

This clone was found a few times. The chain has TRBV19 and TRBJ1-4; D unclear. CDR1 is LNHDA and CDR2 is SQIVND in the germline V gene (reference sequence). V was clipped by 0 bases and J by 3 bases, with 14 bases between them. The length of the CDR3 is 17 residues. The chain's CDR3 is CASSIDGKPVANEKLFF. DNA of the CDR3: TGTGCCAGTAGTATAGACGGGAAGCCGGTCGCTAATGAAAAACTGTTTTTT.

The chain uses TRBV6-1 and TRBJ1-6; no firm D call. Germline V gives CDR1 MNHNS, CDR2 SASEGT. The CDR3 runs to 12 residues. V was trimmed by 8 bases and J by 3 bases, leaving 5 bases between them. As DNA, the CDR3 is TGTGCCAGCGGACTCTATAATTCACCCCTCCACTTT. Translation: CASGLYNSPLHF.

The table lists this clone with a count of one. The chain employs TRBV7-6 and TRBJ2-5; D is tentatively TRBD1 or TRBD2 (5 bases each). V gave up 5 bases and J gave up 4 bases, with 17 bases separating them. The CDR3 contains 15 residues. CDR1 SGHVS and CDR2 FNYEAQ come from the germline V gene. Here the CDR3 DNA reads TGTGCCAGCAGCCGCGGCGCAGTTGGGGGAGAGACCCAGTACTTC. This gives the protein CASSRGAVGGETQYF.

V usage is TRBV4-3 and J usage is TRBJ2-4, with D uncertain. The V gene's germline CDR1 is LGHNA and CDR2 YSLEER. The CDR3 is made up of 14 amino acids. V lost 0 bases and J 6 bases, leaving 9 bases between the germline ends. CDR3 bases: TGCGCCAGCAGCCAAGAGACCCGAGGAAACATTCAGTACTTC. It yields the protein CASSQETRGNIQYF.

J is TRBJ2-2 and V is TRBV25-1, with D tentatively TRBD1 or TRBD2 (5 bases each). This CDR3 comprises 16 residues. V shed 6 bases and J shed 4 bases, with 18 bases lying between them. The germline gives CDR1 MGHDK, CDR2 SYGVNS. The DNA of the CDR3 is TGTGCCAGCAGAAATACCGGGGCAAGTCTCACCGGGGAGCTGTTTTTT. It yields the protein CASRNTGASLTGELFF.

CDR3 DNA sequence: TGTGCCAGCAGTCCAGCAGGGAACACTGAAGCTTTCTTT. Protein sequence: CASSPAGNTEAFF. The J gene is TRBJ1-1, the V gene TRBV7-8; D remains ambiguous. With 6 bases removed from V and 1 base from J, the gap between germline ends came to 9 bases. CDR3 length equals 13 residues. Per the germline V gene, CDR1 is SGHVS and CDR2 is FQNEAQ.

V is TRBV5-6 and J is TRBJ1-2, with a weak D call TRBD1 (6 bases). The CDR3 extends over 17 amino acids. V lost 5 bases and J 7 bases, leaving 27 bases between the germline ends. From germline, CDR1 is SGHDT and CDR2 YYEEEE. CDR3 residues: CASRPRDKDPRGGGYTF. In nucleotides, the CDR3 is TGTGCCAGCAGACCCCGGGACAAGGACCCCCGGGGGGGTGGCTACACCTTC.

The chain joins TRBV6-5 to TRBJ2-7, with D hard to call. The germline CDR1 and CDR2 sequences are MNHEY and SVGAGI. V was trimmed by 2 bases and J by 6 bases, leaving 8 bases between them. The CDR3 runs 12 residues. CDR3 coding DNA: TGTGCCAGCAGTTACGCCCTTGGCGAGCAGTACTTC. The encoded protein is CASSYALGEQYF.

In its sample, this clone was seen a few times. The gene calls are TRBV28 and TRBJ1-6; 8 positions match TRBD1. V was pared by 2 bases and J by 6 bases, with 6 bases of the junction left unmatched. Germline CDR1 and CDR2: MDHEN and SYDVKM. The CDR3 consists of 16 residues. CDR3 DNA sequence: TGTGCCAGCAGTTTACTCCGACAGGGGTCTAATTCACCCCTCCACTTT. Amino acid sequence: CASSLLRQGSNSPLHF.

The chain is built from TRBV13 and TRBJ1-1; TRBD1 aligns across 7 bases. Germline V gives CDR1 PRHDT, CDR2 FYEKMQ (reference sequence). The CDR3 is 16 amino acids. The ends lost 3 bases at V and 3 bases at J; junction bases unmatched: 10. This CDR3 is CASSFRQGRGDTEAFF. The DNA of the CDR3 is TGTGCCAGCAGCTTCAGACAGGGACGAGGGGACACTGAAGCTTTCTTT.

The genes are TRBV6-1 and TRBJ2-7; D gene unclear. This CDR3 is built from 14 residues. Germline V lookup: CDR1 MNHNS, CDR2 SASEGT. The V end was cut by 2 bases, the J end by 7 bases, with 15 bases between. The CDR3 DNA reads as TGTGCCAGCAGTGAAAGGGCTACGCCGAGGGAGCAGTACTTC. This codes for CASSERATPREQYF.

The V gene is TRBV15, the J gene TRBJ2-3; TRBD2 aligns across 16 bases. Germline-derived CDR1 and CDR2 are LNHNV and YYDKDF (reference sequence). The CDR3 is 16 amino acids. V gave up 5 bases and J gave up 7 bases; unmatched junction bases: 6. The CDR3 nucleotides are TGTGCCACCAGCGGGGGACTAGCGGGGGGGCTGTATACGCAGTATTTT. This sequence encodes CATSGGLAGGLYTQYF.